Listed below are T cell receptor beta chains from one sample, sequenced in a study of cytomegalovirus exposure and HLA in healthy donors. Method: immunoSEQ multiplex PCR; TCRdb's copy keeps in-frame clones and lacks some. The sample lists 75,000 to 100,000 clones, approximately 80% occurring once. Sequenced sample: PBMCs. The receptors come from a man aged 35-49 years in good health and CMV-seronegative. Both conserved end residues are part of each CDR3. Each record gives: clone size, D gene, V gene, J gene, CDR3 DNA, CDR3 protein. The D gene is left open where the match is weak. Expanded clones are given a class, and other clones once, few, many or no size at all.

-	-	TRBV5-6	TRBJ2-7	TGTGCCAGCAGCTTGCGTGACAGTAGTTTCTACGAGCAGTACTTC	CASSLRDSSFYEQYF
-	-	TRBV10-1	TRBJ1-2	TGCGCCAGCAGTGAAACAGGGTTTTATGGCTACACCTTC	CASSETGFYGYTF
-	TRBD1	TRBV6-5	TRBJ1-1	TGTGCCAGCAGTTACTCCGGGACAGGGGGCACTGAAGCTTTCTTT	CASSYSGTGGTEAFF
-	TRBD1	TRBV28	TRBJ1-2	TGTGCCAGCAGTTTAGCCGGGACAGGGATGTATGGCTACACCTTC	CASSLAGTGMYGYTF
-	-	TRBV18	TRBJ1-6	TGTGCCAGCTCACTCTTGGACAGAAATTCACCCCTCCACTTT	CASSLLDRNSPLHF
-	TRBD1	TRBV7-2	TRBJ1-2	TGTGCCAGCAGCTTGGGAGGCCGGGACAGGGGACGCTACACCTTC	CASSLGGRDRGRYTF
-	-	TRBV27	TRBJ1-3	TGTGCCAGCAGTTCAAGACAGAGCTCTGGAAACACCATATATTTT	CASSSRQSSGNTIYF
-	-	TRBV10-3	TRBJ2-7	TGTGCCATCAGTGAGGACAGTAGCCACGAGCAGTACTTC	CAISEDSSHEQYF
-	TRBD2	TRBV4-1	TRBJ2-1	TGCGCCAGCAGCCCCTCGGGGACGGGAGGCGTCCGCTCCTACAATGAGCAGTTCTTC	CASSPSGTGGVRSYNEQFF
few	TRBD2	TRBV5-1	TRBJ2-1	TGCGCCAGCAGCGGACTAGCGGGGCACAATGAGCAGTTCTTC	CASSGLAGHNEQFF
few	TRBD2	TRBV11-2	TRBJ2-7	TGTGCCAGCAGCCCAAGACTAGCGAACGAGCAGTACTTC	CASSPRLANEQYF
-	-	TRBV4-1	TRBJ1-2	TGCGCCAGCAGCCAAGGCCGGGGCTATGGCTACACCTTC	CASSQGRGYGYTF
-	-	TRBV6-1	TRBJ1-2	TGTGCCAGCAGTGATATCGGCAGTGACTTCACCTTC	CASSDIGSDFTF
-	TRBD1	TRBV5-4	TRBJ2-7	TGTGCCAGCAGCTTGAGCGACAGGGGTTACGAGCAGTACTTC	CASSLSDRGYEQYF
-	TRBD2	TRBV5-4	TRBJ2-3	TGTGCGTCTAGCGGGGGGCCCGCAGATACGCAGTATTTT	CASSGGPADTQYF
-	-	TRBV18	TRBJ1-4	TGTGCCAGCTCACCACTTCATTTTCTGGGGGCTGGGGAAAAACTGTTTTTT	CASSPLHFLGAGEKLFF
-	-	TRBV6-1	TRBJ2-1	TGTGCCAGCAGTGAAGTCGACAGACGTCGGGATGAGCAGTTCTTC	CASSEVDRRRDEQFF
few	-	TRBV7-6	TRBJ1-1	TGTGCCAGCAGCAGGGCAGGGGCACAAGCTTTCTTT	CASSRAGAQAFF
-	-	TRBV25-1	TRBJ2-3	TGTGCCAGCAGTGAATTGGGAGCAGGGACTAGCACAGATACGCAGTATTTT	CASSELGAGTSTDTQYF
-	TRBD1	TRBV6-5	TRBJ2-7	TGTGCCAGCAGACCCTTTCCGGGACAGGGCTACGAGCAGTACTTC	CASRPFPGQGYEQYF
-	-	TRBV27	TRBJ1-2	TGTGCCAGCAGTTTGGGGGGGAACTATGGCTACACCTTC	CASSLGGNYGYTF
-	TRBD1	TRBV13	TRBJ2-7	TGTGCCAGCAGCAACAAGCAGGGGGCATACGAGCAGTACTTC	CASSNKQGAYEQYF
few	-	TRBV11-2	TRBJ1-1	TGTGCCAGCAGCTTAGTTGGGGGGGGCATGAACACTGAAGCTTTCTTT	CASSLVGGGMNTEAFF
-	TRBD2	TRBV6-1	TRBJ2-3	TGTGCCAGCAGTGCACCGGAAATGCGGGAGACAGATACGCAGTATTTT	CASSAPEMRETDTQYF
-	-	TRBV7-8	TRBJ2-5	TGTGCCAGCGGGAGGACGGTCGCGGAGACCCAGTACTTC	CASGRTVAETQYF
-	TRBD1	TRBV27	TRBJ2-3	TGTGCCAGCAGTTCCAGACAGGGGCCAGATACGCAGTATTTT	CASSSRQGPDTQYF
few	-	TRBV30	TRBJ2-2	TGTGCCTGGAGTGGGGGGGGGCCTAGCCGGCCCGGGGAGCTGTTTTTT	CAWSGGGPSRPGELFF
-	TRBD1	TRBV10-3	TRBJ1-2	TGTGCCATCAGCAGGGACAGAAGCTCCTATGGCTACACCTTC	CAISRDRSSYGYTF
-	-	TRBV29-1	TRBJ1-1	TGCAGCGTCAGTCAGGGAACAGAAGCTTTCTTT	CSVSQGTEAFF
-	TRBD2	TRBV30	TRBJ2-7	TGTGCCTGGGGACTAGCGGGACCCCCCTTAGGCTACGAGCAGTACTTC	CAWGLAGPPLGYEQYF
-	TRBD1	TRBV6-6	TRBJ2-7	TGTGCCAGCAGTTACCACGGGACAGGGGCTCAAGAGCAGTACTTC	CASSYHGTGAQEQYF
-	-	TRBV5-1	TRBJ1-5	TGCGCCAGCAGCTTGGTGGGGCTTGGGCAGCCCCAGCATTTT	CASSLVGLGQPQHF
-	-	TRBV21-1	TRBJ2-7	TGTGCCAGCAGCAAAATCTATACGGGTGACCCCACGAAGGTATCCTACGAGCAGTACTTC	CASSKIYTGDPTKVSYEQYF
-	-	TRBV7-6	TRBJ2-7	TGTGCCAGCAGCTTCCAGGATCGAGTCGCCGAGCAGTACTTC	CASSFQDRVAEQYF
-	TRBD1	TRBV7-9	TRBJ2-3	TGTGCCAGCAGCCTCTGGACAGGGGTCACAGATACGCAGTATTTT	CASSLWTGVTDTQYF
-	-	TRBV20-1	TRBJ2-7	TGCAGTGCCAGGGACATCTACGAGCAGTACTTC	CSARDIYEQYF
-	-	TRBV18	TRBJ2-2	TGTGCCAGCTCACCACTAGGGAGTCTAGCCGGGGAGCTGTTTTTT	CASSPLGSLAGELFF
-	-	TRBV7-9	TRBJ1-2	TGTGCCAGCAGCTTTAACAGGGAAGGCTACACCTTC	CASSFNREGYTF
-	-	TRBV5-4	TRBJ1-1	TGTGCCAGCAGCTTGGGAGGTGACGGGGTAAGGGCTTTCTTT	CASSLGGDGVRAFF
few	TRBD2	TRBV9	TRBJ2-7	TGTGCCAGCAGCGTAGTGGTAGCGGGAGCCTTCCACGAGCAGTACTTC	CASSVVVAGAFHEQYF
-	TRBD1	TRBV29-1	TRBJ1-2	TGCAGCGTCGGGGACAGGGAGGGCTTAGGCTACACCTTC	CSVGDREGLGYTF
-	-	TRBV7-9	TRBJ2-7	TGTGCCAGCAGCCATGACAGGTCCCACCGTTTTTACGAGCAGTACTTC	CASSHDRSHRFYEQYF
-	TRBD1	TRBV2	TRBJ1-1	TGTGCCACCCTGGTCGACAGGGGGACTGAAGCTTTCTTT	CATLVDRGTEAFF
-	TRBD1	TRBV7-9	TRBJ1-3	TGTGCCAGCAGCGAATTCCGGGACAGCTCTGGAAACACCATATATTTT	CASSEFRDSSGNTIYF
-	TRBD1	TRBV19	TRBJ1-4	TGTGCCAGTAGTTCGGGACAGATGCTTAATGAAAAACTGTTTTTT	CASSSGQMLNEKLFF
-	TRBD1	TRBV29-1	TRBJ2-1	TGCAGCGCCAAAACAGGGGGCTACAATGAGCAGTTCTTC	CSAKTGGYNEQFF
-	-	TRBV5-4	TRBJ1-1	TGTGCCAGCAGCTCCGCCGGGTTACGGGGGGCTGAAGCTTTCTTT	CASSSAGLRGAEAFF
-	-	TRBV5-1	TRBJ1-4	TGCGCCAGCAGCTTGGGCGGGAGGGGATCTGGTGAAAAACTGTTTTTT	CASSLGGRGSGEKLFF
-	TRBD2	TRBV2	TRBJ2-7	TGTGCCAGCAGTCGGACTAGCGGGGGGTTGCTATCCTACGAGCAGTACTTC	CASSRTSGGLLSYEQYF
-	-	TRBV28	TRBJ2-7	TGTGCCAGCTGTCACTACTGGGTCTCCTACGAGCAGTACTTC	CASCHYWVSYEQYF
-	-	TRBV2	TRBJ2-2	TGTGCCAGCTATGGAGGTACCGGGGAGCTGTTTTTT	CASYGGTGELFF